This T cell receptor beta chain was captured in a study of cytomegalovirus exposure and HLA in healthy donors. Vbeta (60) and Jbeta (13) primers were used in the PCR. The table came from immunoSEQ multiplex PCR; TCRdb's copy has only in-frame clones and leaves some out. The table has around 150,000 clones, approximately 83% seen once. This CDR3 contains 19 residues. Sample: PBMCs. This chain joins TRBV21-1 and TRBJ2-6; TRBD1 was called by the table and not checked on the DNA. TRBV21-1 is annotated as a pseudogene. The sequence was obtained from a young woman in good health and CMV-seronegative. The CDR3 region is CASSILDRGPYSGANVLTF. CDR3 in DNA: TGTGCCAGCAGCATTCTCGACAGGGGCCCCTACTCTGGGGCCAACGTCCTGACTTTC.